This T cell receptor (beta chain) was observed in a study of CD8+CD57+ T cells in acquired aplastic anemia. Germline CDR1 WSHSY, CDR2 SAAADI. V was clipped by 8 bases and J by 3 bases, with 9 bases between them. The CDR3 extends over 12 amino acids. Previously, flow cytometry had revealed CD8+CD57+ cell expansion in the patients chosen for sequencing. The template used for profiling TCR beta VDJ and CDR3 was genomic DNA. TCRdb analysed the reads with MiXCR anew, one entry per CDR3 protein. The sample has more than 150,000 distinct CDR3 sequences; almost 50% are singletons. This chain uses TRBV10-2 with TRBJ2-3; D is perhaps TRBD1 or TRBD2 (5 bases each). Sequencing was carried out using sorted CD4+, CD8+, or CD8+CD57+ T cells (not recorded which) from PBMCs. The clonotype originates from a human donor with aplastic anemia. The CDR3 DNA reads as TGCGCCAGCGGGGGAGCGACAGATACGCAGTATTTT. Its protein product is CASGGATDTQYF.